This T cell receptor (beta chain) was identified in a study of control samples from healthy donors and cancer patients (dated by TCRdb to about 2020). On this clone itself: Its antigen is not yet known. Per-nucleotide qualities are absent, and no much larger clonotype sits a single base away.

The receptor library was made with the immunoSEQ multiplex PCR assay. In its TCRdb copy, this immuneACCESS table keeps in-frame sequences only and misses some clones. Where compared with another copy, unresolved V genes explain less than half of these, and the others have no known cause. In this sample the table shows under 150,000 clones, around nine tenths of which occur a single time. The ten top clones hold roughly 10% of the sample. This clonotype was sampled from a woman aged 30 to 39 in good health. The sample consisted of blood.

In nucleotide form, the sequence is TGTGCCAGCACCGGACAATTGAACACTGAAGCTTTCTTT. This yields the protein CASTGQLNTEAFF. The rearrangement joined TRBV12-3 or TRBV12-4 to TRBJ1-1, and TRBD1 may be the D gene, going by 5 matching bases. V is clipped by 7 bases and J by 0 bases, and the sequence between their germline boundaries is 9 bases long. The cysteine opens and the phenylalanine closes a CDR3 of 13 amino acids. The kept DNA is CDR3 alone, 39 bases in frame from the first base.